Listed below are T cell receptor beta chains from one sample, sequenced in a study of cytomegalovirus exposure and HLA in healthy donors. TCRdb keeps only in-frame clones here, not all; method: immunoSEQ multiplex PCR. The sample yields 130,000 or so clones, 75% to 90% seen once. Sequencing was carried out using PBMCs. These receptors were taken from a woman in her twenties or thirties in good health and CMV-seropositive. Both conserved end residues are trimmed from each CDR3. A D gene is named only where the DNA matches it firmly.

j_call: TRBJ1-2; v_call: TRBV18; d_call: .; cdr3_aa: ASSPRTADSYGYT
j_call: TRBJ2-5; v_call: TRBV19; d_call: TRBD2; cdr3_aa: ASSIGRGGAGETQY
j_call: TRBJ1-1; v_call: TRBV7-9; d_call: TRBD1; cdr3_aa: ASSWGQETEAF
j_call: TRBJ1-3; v_call: TRBV10-3; d_call: TRBD1; cdr3_aa: AIRPGQGMSSSGNTIY
j_call: TRBJ2-3; v_call: TRBV13; d_call: .; cdr3_aa: ASSPPRGGTDTQY
j_call: TRBJ1-1; v_call: TRBV30; d_call: .; cdr3_aa: AWSVGPVNTEAF
j_call: TRBJ1-1; v_call: TRBV5-6; d_call: TRBD1; cdr3_aa: ASSIDRVYTEAF
j_call: TRBJ2-7; v_call: TRBV2; d_call: .; cdr3_aa: ASSGDNYEQY
j_call: TRBJ1-1; v_call: TRBV5-1; d_call: TRBD1; cdr3_aa: ASASGTENTEAF
j_call: TRBJ1-3; v_call: TRBV10-3; d_call: .; cdr3_aa: ASAAGLGGNTIY
j_call: TRBJ1-1; v_call: TRBV27; d_call: TRBD1; cdr3_aa: ASSPTGANTEAF
j_call: TRBJ2-2; v_call: TRBV30; d_call: TRBD2; cdr3_aa: AWRRGGSIGELF
j_call: TRBJ2-6; v_call: TRBV5-8; d_call: .; cdr3_aa: ASSLGASGANVLT
j_call: TRBJ2-1; v_call: TRBV7-3; d_call: .; cdr3_aa: ASSPSNPGAAYNEQF
j_call: TRBJ1-1; v_call: TRBV11-2; d_call: .; cdr3_aa: ASSFRLASTEAF
j_call: TRBJ2-3; v_call: TRBV4-1; d_call: TRBD2; cdr3_aa: ASSQVRGGGTDTQY
j_call: TRBJ1-4; v_call: TRBV6-1; d_call: TRBD1; cdr3_aa: ASSETGKVEKLF
j_call: TRBJ2-7; v_call: TRBV28; d_call: .; cdr3_aa: ASSSPHRDEQY
j_call: TRBJ2-7; v_call: TRBV7-9; d_call: .; cdr3_aa: SSSLSPYEQY
j_call: TRBJ1-1; v_call: TRBV7-9; d_call: .; cdr3_aa: ASSFLSGTEAF
j_call: TRBJ2-5; v_call: TRBV6-1; d_call: TRBD2; cdr3_aa: ASSEVTSGRETQY
j_call: TRBJ2-2; v_call: TRBV27; d_call: .; cdr3_aa: ASSSTLNLLNTGELF
j_call: TRBJ2-7; v_call: TRBV2; d_call: .; cdr3_aa: ASSEGGPGWKQY
j_call: TRBJ2-1; v_call: TRBV11-1; d_call: TRBD1; cdr3_aa: ASSLGGQGGNEQF
j_call: TRBJ1-1; v_call: TRBV6-5; d_call: .; cdr3_aa: ASSYREGMNTEAF
j_call: TRBJ1-1; v_call: TRBV2; d_call: .; cdr3_aa: ASSIDSSTEAF
j_call: TRBJ1-1; v_call: TRBV5-1; d_call: .; cdr3_aa: ASSLGGGSANTEAF
j_call: TRBJ2-7; v_call: TRBV6-5; d_call: .; cdr3_aa: ASSDNRAQY
j_call: TRBJ2-7; v_call: TRBV10-2; d_call: .; cdr3_aa: ASRQGFSYEQY
j_call: TRBJ2-3; v_call: TRBV7-6; d_call: TRBD1; cdr3_aa: ASSSTGVGTDTQY
j_call: TRBJ2-7; v_call: TRBV5-1; d_call: TRBD1; cdr3_aa: ASSRGTASDYEQY
j_call: TRBJ2-5; v_call: TRBV7-9; d_call: .; cdr3_aa: ASSRGAETQY
j_call: TRBJ2-7; v_call: TRBV2; d_call: .; cdr3_aa: ASGTDSYEQY
j_call: TRBJ1-5; v_call: TRBV28; d_call: TRBD1; cdr3_aa: ASSRDRAPHQPQH
j_call: TRBJ1-6; v_call: TRBV4-1; d_call: .; cdr3_aa: ASSQDLLGAPSPLH
j_call: TRBJ2-3; v_call: TRBV30; d_call: .; cdr3_aa: AWTWGPVSTDTQY
j_call: TRBJ2-5; v_call: TRBV28; d_call: TRBD2; cdr3_aa: ASSGAGEETQY
j_call: TRBJ2-3; v_call: TRBV5-6; d_call: .; cdr3_aa: ASSLIVGPGGTDTQY
j_call: TRBJ1-1; v_call: TRBV6-6; d_call: TRBD1; cdr3_aa: ASSYSKTGAYTEAF
j_call: TRBJ1-4; v_call: TRBV2; d_call: .; cdr3_aa: ASSEGISLYLREKLF
j_call: TRBJ2-7; v_call: TRBV28; d_call: TRBD2; cdr3_aa: ASSSRSGRAFYEQY
j_call: TRBJ1-1; v_call: TRBV10-3; d_call: .; cdr3_aa: AISALGGMNTEAF
j_call: TRBJ1-1; v_call: TRBV30; d_call: .; cdr3_aa: AWSPAGENTEAF
j_call: TRBJ1-6; v_call: TRBV5-4; d_call: TRBD1; cdr3_aa: ASSPRDRGNSPLH
j_call: TRBJ2-3; v_call: TRBV6-6; d_call: TRBD2; cdr3_aa: ASSTAGGADTQY
j_call: TRBJ2-3; v_call: TRBV19; d_call: TRBD2; cdr3_aa: ASTSLAGGTVTQY
j_call: TRBJ2-1; v_call: TRBV19; d_call: TRBD2; cdr3_aa: ASSIGGLALNEQF
j_call: TRBJ2-2; v_call: TRBV7-3; d_call: TRBD2; cdr3_aa: ASSLGLATGELF
j_call: TRBJ1-1; v_call: TRBV5-1; d_call: .; cdr3_aa: ASSSYPGPMNTEAS
j_call: TRBJ1-2; v_call: TRBV18; d_call: TRBD1; cdr3_aa: ASSPGTGGVGYGYT
j_call: TRBJ2-4; v_call: TRBV4-1; d_call: .; cdr3_aa: ASSQEWDTKNIQY
j_call: TRBJ1-3; v_call: TRBV28; d_call: .; cdr3_aa: ASSRPTGTSGNTIY
j_call: TRBJ2-7; v_call: TRBV2; d_call: TRBD1; cdr3_aa: ASTTRQGSYEQY
j_call: TRBJ1-1; v_call: TRBV19; d_call: .; cdr3_aa: ASSIRGGEAF
j_call: TRBJ2-3; v_call: TRBV28; d_call: .; cdr3_aa: ASSLFALRTDTQY
j_call: TRBJ2-3; v_call: TRBV30; d_call: .; cdr3_aa: AWSVGAGPDTQY
j_call: TRBJ1-1; v_call: TRBV5-1; d_call: TRBD1; cdr3_aa: ASPGGQGALSTEAF